Listed here are 30 T cell receptor beta chains from one sample, sequenced in a study of T cells after posttransplantation cyclophosphamide. Method: immunoSEQ multiplex PCR; TCRdb's copy keeps in-frame clones and lacks some. The data contain roughly 3,600 clones, roughly 65% of them seen just once; the ten biggest clones take up roughly a quarter. Sequenced sample: memory CD8+ T cells sorted from blood. These receptors came from a man in his fifties.

The chain is built from TRBV27 and TRBJ1-2, with 8 bases fitting TRBD1. Germline lookup yields CDR1 MNHEY and CDR2 SMNVEV (reference sequence). With V trimmed by 6 bases and J by 8 bases, 8 bases remained unmatched. The CDR3 covers 13 residues. The CDR3 spells CASSSDRALGYTF. Here the CDR3 DNA reads TGTGCCAGCAGCTCGGACAGGGCTTTGGGCTACACCTTC.

The chain links TRBV9 to TRBJ2-2; unclear D gene. Trimming stripped 5 bases from V and 5 bases from J, with 13 bases between. This CDR3 is 14 amino acids long. Germline lookup yields CDR1 SGDLS and CDR2 YYNGEE. The CDR3 DNA follows: TGTGCCAGCAGTGAACGTAGCTATACCGGGGAGCTGTTTTTT. Encoded protein: CASSERSYTGELFF.

The chain couples TRBV7-2 to TRBJ2-7, with TRBD1 matching 9 bases. From germline, CDR1 is SGHTA and CDR2 FQGNSA. The V segment lost 1 base and the J segment 6 bases; nucleotides outside the gene matches: 7. The CDR3 loop spans 15 amino acids. CDR3 region: CASSLGGTGYLEQYF. As DNA, the CDR3 is TGTGCCAGCAGCTTAGGAGGGACAGGGTACCTCGAGCAGTACTTC. Based on the CDR3 plus reference TRBV7-2 and TRBJ2-7, the full variable domain is GAGVSQSPSNKVTEKGKDVELRCDPISGHTALYWYRQSLGQGLEFLIYFQGNSAPDKSGLPSDRFSAERTGGSVSTLTIQRTQQEDSAVYLCASSLGGTGYLEQYFGPGTRLTVT.

The chain is built from TRBV7-9 and TRBJ2-2; 8 bases map to TRBD1. Trimming removed 5 bases from V and 3 bases from J; junction bases left unmatched: 11. The germline V gene has CDR1 SEHNR and CDR2 FQNEAQ (reference sequence). The CDR3 consists of 17 residues. The CDR3 region is CASSPAPTGVDTGELFF. The CDR3 bases are TGTGCCAGCAGCCCTGCCCCGACAGGGGTGGACACCGGGGAGCTGTTTTTT.

This clone was detected only once. The chain combines TRBV5-6 with TRBJ1-5; TRBD1 might be the D (6 bases). V was clipped by 0 bases and J by 8 bases, with 12 bases between them. Per germline, CDR1 SGHDT and CDR2 YYEEEE. The CDR3 spans 14 residues. CDR3 in DNA: TGTGCCAGCAGCTTGGCAGGGACAAAGAAGCCCCAGCATTTT. Its protein product is CASSLAGTKKPQHF.

This clone was counted between two and nine times. Here the CDR3 DNA reads TGTGCCAGCAGCTTACGGCGGGAGCCCTACGAGCAGTACTTC. It specifies CASSLRREPYEQYF. The V gene is TRBV13, the J gene TRBJ2-7, with 7 bases that match TRBD2. J gave up 2 bases and V 2 bases, and 3 bases lay outside the gene matches. In germline, CDR1 is PRHDT, CDR2 FYEKMQ (reference sequence). This CDR3 has 14 residues.

The V call is TRBV2, the J call TRBJ1-4; D is unclear. CDR3 length equals 14 residues. Germline-derived CDR1 and CDR2 are SNHLY and FYNNEI. Trimming removed 3 bases at V and 8 bases at J, with 13 bases between. CDR3 coding DNA: TGTGCCAGCAGTGACGCGACTAAACTAGAAAAACTGTTTTTT. It yields the protein CASSDATKLEKLFF.

The chain employs TRBV7-9 and TRBJ2-7; weak D call: TRBD2 (6 bases). The CDR3 is 15 amino acids. Trimming took off 5 bases at V and 1 base at J, with 15 bases between the two ends. CDR1 and CDR2 from the germline V gene are SEHNR and FQNEAQ (reference sequence). The CDR3: CASSPRAGGSYEQYF. The DNA for the CDR3 is TGTGCCAGCAGCCCGAGGGCTGGGGGGTCCTACGAGCAGTACTTC.

V and J are TRBV30 and TRBJ1-3; D remains ambiguous. There are 13 residues in the CDR3. Trimming pared 2 bases from V and 0 bases from J, leaving 5 bases between. Germline V lookup: CDR1 GTSNPN, CDR2 SVGIG (reference sequence). The CDR3: CAWSYSSGNTIYF. The DNA of the CDR3 is TGTGCCTGGAGTTATTCCTCTGGAAACACCATATATTTT.

The rearrangement uses TRBV28 and TRBJ2-4; TRBD2 might be the D (6 bases). V lost 5 bases to trimming and J lost 7 bases, with 15 bases between them. This CDR3 is built from 14 residues. CDR1 is MDHEN and CDR2 is SYDVKM in the germline V gene. The CDR3 loop reads CASSEGLGNNIQYF. The CDR3 DNA is TGTGCCAGCAGTGAGGGACTGGGAAACAACATTCAGTACTTC.

The chain uses TRBV6-1 and TRBJ2-7; D is unclear. Trimming took 0 bases from V and 5 from J, leaving 14 bases between them. Germline-derived CDR1 and CDR2 are MNHNS and SASEGT. The CDR3 covers 15 residues. The CDR3 protein is CASSEARRGYHEQYF. CDR3 sequence (DNA): TGTGCCAGCAGTGAAGCGCGGAGAGGCTACCACGAGCAGTACTTC.

The chain combines TRBV29-1 with TRBJ2-7; 10 bases agree with TRBD2. CDR3 length: 12 amino acids. Germline values: CDR1 SQVTM, CDR2 ANQGSEA. Germline trimming cut 7 bases from V and 4 bases from J; bases unmatched to any gene: 4. The CDR3 DNA follows: TGCAGCGGTCGGACTAGCGGTTACGAGCAGTACTTC. Protein: CSGRTSGYEQYF.

This chain joins TRBV7-9 and TRBJ1-1; TRBD1 aligns across 8 bases. The V segment lost 2 bases and the J segment 2 bases; nucleotides outside the gene matches: 4. This CDR3 has 15 residues. In germline, CDR1 is SEHNR, CDR2 FQNEAQ (reference sequence). CDR3 sequence: CASSLIQGANTEAFF. CDR3 DNA sequence: TGTGCCAGCAGCTTAATTCAGGGGGCAAACACTGAAGCTTTCTTT.

V gene TRBV9 combines with J gene TRBJ2-3; 10 nucleotides agree with TRBD2. Germline CDR1 reads SGDLS; CDR2 reads YYNGEE. J lost 6 bases, V lost 5 bases, and 9 bases had no gene match. The CDR3 is 15 residues long. The CDR3 nucleotides are TGTGCCAGCAGTATAGGGACTAGCGAAAGGGATACGCAGTATTTT. Translating gives CASSIGTSERDTQYF.

The chain uses TRBV28 and TRBJ1-5; no clear D. Germline-derived CDR1 and CDR2 are MDHEN and SYDVKM. The CDR3 has 15 amino acids. The V end lost 5 bases, the J end lost 0 bases, and 11 bases lay between the germline ends. This chain's CDR3 is CASSPVLYSNQPQHF. In nucleotides, the CDR3 is TGTGCCAGCAGTCCGGTCCTTTATAGCAATCAGCCCCAGCATTTT. The full variable domain, rest sourced from reference TRBV28 and TRBJ1-5, is DVKVTQSSRYLVKRTGEKVFLECVQDMDHENMFWYRQDPGLGLRLIYFSYDVKMKEKGDIPEGYSVSREKKERFSLILESASTNQTSMYLCASSPVLYSNQPQHFGDGTRLSIL.

The rearrangement uses TRBV28 and TRBJ2-5; D gene ambiguous. The end of the DNA aligns better with TRBJ2-7, so the J call may be wrong. Looked up from germline, CDR1 is MDHEN and CDR2 is SYDVKM. The CDR3 has 14 amino acids. CDR3: CASSLSLESYEQYF. The CDR3 region has the DNA TGTGCCAGCAGTTTGTCTCTAGAATCCTACGAGCAGTACTTC.

The chain has TRBV13 and TRBJ2-7; D gene uncertain. The CDR3 length is 13 residues. Trimming removed 3 bases from V and 2 bases from J, with 8 bases in between. Germline values: CDR1 PRHDT, CDR2 FYEKMQ (reference sequence). This CDR3 reads CASSFPGAYEQYF. Here the CDR3 DNA reads TGTGCCAGCAGCTTTCCCGGTGCCTACGAGCAGTACTTC.

J is TRBJ2-7 and V is TRBV4-3; D is possibly TRBD1 (5 bases). The CDR3 sequence is 15 residues long. The ends were cut back, 0 bases at V and 4 bases at J, with 13 bases in the middle. Germline assignment: CDR1 LGHNA and CDR2 YSLEER. CDR3 coding DNA: TGCGCCAGCAGCCAAGATCACTCAGGGTTTTACGAGCAGTACTTC. Translated: CASSQDHSGFYEQYF.

CDR3 bases: TGCGCCAGCAGTGATGGGGGGGAAGCTTTCTTT. This gives the protein CASSDGGEAFF. The gene calls are TRBV10-1 and TRBJ1-1; D may be TRBD1 (5 bases). Looked up from germline, CDR1 is WNHNN and CDR2 is SYGVQD (reference sequence). V dropped 3 bases and J dropped 8 bases, with 7 bases sitting between them. This CDR3 comprises 11 residues.

The chain couples TRBV13 to TRBJ2-1; 9 nucleotides align to TRBD2. V shed 1 base and J 9 bases; nucleotides not matched to a gene: 10. Germline V gene data show CDR1 as PRHDT and CDR2 as FYEKMQ (reference sequence). This CDR3 region has 16 residues. The CDR3 region is CASSLEGAGGQIEQFF. The DNA for the CDR3 is TGTGCCAGCAGCTTAGAAGGGGCGGGGGGGCAGATTGAGCAGTTCTTC.

The V call is TRBV10-2, the J call TRBJ1-4; D perhaps matches TRBD1 (5 bases). Germline V gene lookup returns CDR1 WSHSY and CDR2 SAAADI. V was pared by 3 bases and J by 10 bases, with 9 bases between. This CDR3 comprises 12 residues. As DNA, the CDR3 is TGCGCCAGCAGTGACGCCGGGGGAAAACTGTTTTTT. Its translation is CASSDAGGKLFF.

This clone turned up a few times. This chain connects TRBV6-1 to TRBJ2-5; TRBD2 is a possible D gene (6 bases). This CDR3 comprises 17 residues. V dropped 3 bases and J dropped 1 base, with 18 bases sitting between them. Per the germline V gene, CDR1 is MNHNS and CDR2 is SASEGT. This CDR3 reads CASSDLGGLAIQETQYF. CDR3 in DNA: TGTGCCAGCAGTGATTTGGGCGGCCTAGCGATCCAAGAGACCCAGTACTTC.

This clone was seen only a few times. The chain uses TRBV11-3 and TRBJ1-2, with TRBD1 matching over 7 bases. Trimming at V came to 1 base and at J to 6 bases, leaving 8 bases not matched to a gene. The CDR3 sequence is 15 residues long. Per the germline V gene, CDR1 is SGHNT and CDR2 is YENEEA. CDR3 sequence reads: CASSLGPRQGHGYTF. In DNA form, the CDR3 reads TGTGCCAGCAGCTTAGGCCCCCGACAGGGTCATGGCTACACCTTC.

The V gene is TRBV7-2, the J gene TRBJ1-1; possibly TRBD1 for D (5 bases). Germline-derived CDR1 and CDR2 are SGHTA and FQGNSA. CDR3 size: 16 residues. V gave up 5 bases and J gave up 0 bases, with 16 bases separating them. CDR3 residues: CASSPTLQGLNTEAFF. CDR3 DNA: TGTGCCAGCAGCCCAACACTTCAGGGTCTGAACACTGAAGCTTTCTTT.

This clone was picked up a small number of times. A read error may account for a junction end that differs from germline. The chain combines TRBV7-8 with TRBJ2-7; weak D call: TRBD2 (5 bases). Germline V gene sequence: CDR1 SGHVS, CDR2 FQNEAQ. This CDR3 has 15 residues. The CDR3 region is CASRLDGMDLSEQYF. The CDR3, as DNA: TGTGCCAGCAGATTAGATGGGATGGACTTATCGGAGCAGTACTTC.

This chain connects TRBV4-3 to TRBJ2-2, with D possibly matching TRBD2 (5 bases). The germline gives CDR1 LGHNA, CDR2 YSLEER. This CDR3 has 15 residues. Trimming removed 0 bases at V and 8 bases at J, with 13 bases between. This CDR3 reads CASSQDYLRGGELFF. DNA for the CDR3: TGCGCCAGCAGCCAAGACTACCTACGGGGAGGGGAGCTGTTTTTT.

V gene TRBV4-3 combines with J gene TRBJ2-7, with no clear D. The CDR3 is 14 amino acids. Germline lookup yields CDR1 LGHNA and CDR2 YSLEER. The V end lost 1 base, the J end lost 4 bases, and 11 bases lay between the germline ends. CDR3 nucleotide sequence: TGCGCCAGCAGCCAAGCGGTCTTATCTTACGAGCAGTACTTC. It codes for CASSQAVLSYEQYF.

This chain connects TRBV11-2 to TRBJ1-1; D call uncertain. Germline values: CDR1 SGHAT, CDR2 FQNNGV. The V end lost 0 bases, the J end lost 8 bases, and 7 bases lay between the germline ends. The CDR3 runs 12 residues. The CDR3: CASSLDSREAFF. DNA of the CDR3: TGTGCCAGCAGCTTAGATTCCAGGGAAGCTTTCTTT.

There are a few counts of this clone. The CDR3 loop reads CASSPYKGGQNIQYF. DNA for the CDR3: TGTGCCAGCAGCCCGTACAAGGGGGGGCAAAACATTCAGTACTTC. The gene calls are TRBV4-2 and TRBJ2-4; D is perhaps TRBD2 (7 bases). Germline V gives CDR1 LGHNA, CDR2 YNFKEQ. CDR3 length: 15 amino acids. Trimming took off 4 bases at V and 5 bases at J, with 15 bases between the two ends.

The CDR3 region has the DNA TGTGCCAGCAGTGCCCGACAGGGCGGGGAGACCCAGTACTTC. Translation gives CASSARQGGETQYF. The V gene is TRBV6-5, the J gene TRBJ2-5, with TRBD1 matching 7 bases. Germline V gene lookup returns CDR1 MNHEY and CDR2 SVGAGI. CDR3 length equals 14 residues. J was trimmed by 5 bases and V by 5 bases; bases with no gene match: 8.